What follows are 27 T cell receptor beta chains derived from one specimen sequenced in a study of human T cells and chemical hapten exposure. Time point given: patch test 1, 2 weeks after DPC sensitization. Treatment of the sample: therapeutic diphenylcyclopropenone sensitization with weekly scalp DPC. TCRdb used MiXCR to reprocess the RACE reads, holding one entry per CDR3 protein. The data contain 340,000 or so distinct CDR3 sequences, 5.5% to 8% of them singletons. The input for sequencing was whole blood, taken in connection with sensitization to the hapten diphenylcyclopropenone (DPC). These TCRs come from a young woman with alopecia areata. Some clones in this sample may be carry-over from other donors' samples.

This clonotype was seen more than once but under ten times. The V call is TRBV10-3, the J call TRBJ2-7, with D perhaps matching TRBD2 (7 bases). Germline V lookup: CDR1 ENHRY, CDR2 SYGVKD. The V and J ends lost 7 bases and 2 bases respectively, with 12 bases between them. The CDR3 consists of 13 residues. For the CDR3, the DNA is TGTGCCATCACAGCGGGGACAACCTACGAGCAGTACTTC. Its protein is CAITAGTTYEQYF.

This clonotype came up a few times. As DNA, the CDR3 is TGTGCCAGCAGCATCTCTTTAGCGGGGGAGGAAGAGACCCAGTACTTC. Its translation is CASSISLAGEEETQYF. The chain is built from TRBV7-9 and TRBJ2-5; the match to TRBD2 covers 9 bases. This CDR3 is 16 amino acids long. Germline loops: CDR1 SEHNR, CDR2 FQNEAQ (reference sequence). Losses at the gene ends were 5 bases for V and 3 bases for J; bases not matched to a gene: 10.

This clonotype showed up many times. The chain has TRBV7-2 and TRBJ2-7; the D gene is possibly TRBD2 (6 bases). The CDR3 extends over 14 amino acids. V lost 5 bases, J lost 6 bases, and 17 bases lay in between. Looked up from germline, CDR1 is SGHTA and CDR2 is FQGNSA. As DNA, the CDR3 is TGTGCCAGCAGCCCGGTCCAGGGAGGAGGCGAGCAGTACTTC. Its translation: CASSPVQGGGEQYF. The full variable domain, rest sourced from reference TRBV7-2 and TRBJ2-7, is GAGVSQSPSNKVTEKGKDVELRCDPISGHTALYWYRQSLGQGLEFLIYFQGNSAPDKSGLPSDRFSAERTGGSVSTLTIQRTQQEDSAVYLCASSPVQGGGEQYFGPGTRLTVT.

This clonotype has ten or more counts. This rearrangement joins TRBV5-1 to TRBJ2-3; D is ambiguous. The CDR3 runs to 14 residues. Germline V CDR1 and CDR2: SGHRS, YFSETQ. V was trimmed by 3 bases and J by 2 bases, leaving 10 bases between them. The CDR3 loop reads CASSSDPPTDTQYF. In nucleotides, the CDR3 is TGCGCCAGCAGCTCCGACCCCCCCACAGATACGCAGTATTTT.

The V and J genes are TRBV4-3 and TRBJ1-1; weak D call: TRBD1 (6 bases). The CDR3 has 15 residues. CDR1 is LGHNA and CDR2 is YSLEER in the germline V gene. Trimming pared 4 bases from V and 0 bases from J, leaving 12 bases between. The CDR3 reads CASSRGRRVNTEAFF. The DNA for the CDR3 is TGCGCCAGCAGCCGGGGGCGTAGAGTGAACACTGAAGCTTTCTTT.

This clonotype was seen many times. CDR3 coding DNA: TGTGCCAGCACCCCTGGGGCAGGGGGTATCACTGAAGCTTTCTTT. It is translated as CASTPGAGGITEAFF. This chain links TRBV6-5 with TRBJ1-1; 7 bases are shared with TRBD1. This CDR3 spans 15 amino acids. Germline V gene data show CDR1 as MNHEY and CDR2 as SVGAGI. The V segment lost 7 bases and the J segment 4 bases; nucleotides outside the gene matches: 12.

Here the CDR3 DNA reads TGTGCCAGCAGTTTGGGACAGGGAAGCTATGGCTACACCTTC. It is translated as CASSLGQGSYGYTF. The rearrangement joins TRBV12-3 or TRBV12-4 to TRBJ1-2, with TRBD1 matching 9 bases. Trimming removed 3 bases from V and 4 bases from J; junction bases left unmatched: 3. This CDR3 has 14 residues.

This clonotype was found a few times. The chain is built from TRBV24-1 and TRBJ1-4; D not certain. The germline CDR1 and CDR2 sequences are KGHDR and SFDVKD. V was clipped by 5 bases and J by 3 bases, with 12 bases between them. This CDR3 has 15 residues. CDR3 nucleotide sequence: TGTGCCACCAGTGGGTCAGGAAAGGCTAATGAAAAACTGTTTTTT. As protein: CATSGSGKANEKLFF.

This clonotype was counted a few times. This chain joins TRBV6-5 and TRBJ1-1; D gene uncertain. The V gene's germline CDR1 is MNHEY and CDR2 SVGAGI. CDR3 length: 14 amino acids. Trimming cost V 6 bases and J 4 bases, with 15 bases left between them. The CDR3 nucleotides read TGTGCCAGCAGGATTCTATGGGGTCGCACTGAAGCTTTCTTT. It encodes CASRILWGRTEAFF.

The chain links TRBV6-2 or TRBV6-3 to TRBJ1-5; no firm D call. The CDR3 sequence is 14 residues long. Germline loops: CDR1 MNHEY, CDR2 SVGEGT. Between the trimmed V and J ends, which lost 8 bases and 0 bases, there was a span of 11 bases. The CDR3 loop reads CASGQERSNQPQHF. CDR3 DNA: TGTGCCAGCGGGCAGGAGCGTAGCAATCAGCCCCAGCATTTT.

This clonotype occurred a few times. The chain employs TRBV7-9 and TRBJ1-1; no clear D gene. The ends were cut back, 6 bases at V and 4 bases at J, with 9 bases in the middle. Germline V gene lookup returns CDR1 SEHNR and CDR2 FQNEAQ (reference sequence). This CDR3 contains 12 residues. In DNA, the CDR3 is TGTGCCAGCAGAGGCAGTCCCACTGAAGCTTTCTTT. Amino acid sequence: CASRGSPTEAFF.

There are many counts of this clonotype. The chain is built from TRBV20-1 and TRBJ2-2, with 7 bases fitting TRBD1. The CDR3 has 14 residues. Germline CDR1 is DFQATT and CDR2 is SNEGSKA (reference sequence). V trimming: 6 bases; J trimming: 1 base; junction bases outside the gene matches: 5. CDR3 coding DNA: TGCAGTGCAAGGGACAGCCAGAACACCGGGGAGCTGTTTTTT. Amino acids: CSARDSQNTGELFF.

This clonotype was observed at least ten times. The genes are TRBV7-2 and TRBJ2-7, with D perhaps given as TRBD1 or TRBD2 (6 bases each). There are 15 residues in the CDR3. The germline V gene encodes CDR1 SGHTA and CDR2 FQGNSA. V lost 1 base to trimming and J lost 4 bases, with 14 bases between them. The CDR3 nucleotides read TGTGCCAGCAGCTTAGAAGGGGGGCTGATTTACGAGCAGTACTTC. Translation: CASSLEGGLIYEQYF.

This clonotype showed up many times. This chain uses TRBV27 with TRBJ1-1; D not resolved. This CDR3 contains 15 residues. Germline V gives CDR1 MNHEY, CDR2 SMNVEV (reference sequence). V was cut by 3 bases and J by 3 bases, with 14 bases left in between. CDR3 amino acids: CASSLLNSRDTEAFF. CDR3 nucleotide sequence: TGTGCCAGCAGTTTGTTAAACTCAAGGGACACTGAAGCTTTCTTT.

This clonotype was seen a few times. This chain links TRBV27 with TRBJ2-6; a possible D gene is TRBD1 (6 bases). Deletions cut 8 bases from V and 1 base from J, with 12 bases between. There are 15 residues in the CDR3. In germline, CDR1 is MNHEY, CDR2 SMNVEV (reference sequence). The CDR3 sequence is CASLDSLSGANVLTF. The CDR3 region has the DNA TGTGCCAGCCTGGACAGCTTGTCTGGGGCCAACGTCCTGACTTTC.

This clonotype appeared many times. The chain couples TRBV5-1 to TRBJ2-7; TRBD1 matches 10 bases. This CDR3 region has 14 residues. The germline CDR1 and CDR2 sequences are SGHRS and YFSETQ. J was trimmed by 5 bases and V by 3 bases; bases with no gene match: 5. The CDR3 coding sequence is TGCGCCAGCAGCTCCGGGACAGGGGCCAACGAGCAGTACTTC. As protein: CASSSGTGANEQYF.

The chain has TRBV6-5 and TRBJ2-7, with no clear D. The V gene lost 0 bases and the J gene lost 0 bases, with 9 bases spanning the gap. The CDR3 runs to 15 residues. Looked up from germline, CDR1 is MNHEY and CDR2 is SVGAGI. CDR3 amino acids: CASSYSAQFSYEQYF. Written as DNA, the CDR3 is TGTGCCAGCAGTTACTCAGCTCAGTTCTCCTACGAGCAGTACTTC.

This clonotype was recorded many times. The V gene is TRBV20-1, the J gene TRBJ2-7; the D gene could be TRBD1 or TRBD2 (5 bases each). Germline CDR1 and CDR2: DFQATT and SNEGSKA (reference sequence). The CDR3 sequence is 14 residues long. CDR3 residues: CSPGSGTATYEQYF. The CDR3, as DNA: TGCAGCCCCGGCTCAGGGACGGCTACTTACGAGCAGTACTTC.

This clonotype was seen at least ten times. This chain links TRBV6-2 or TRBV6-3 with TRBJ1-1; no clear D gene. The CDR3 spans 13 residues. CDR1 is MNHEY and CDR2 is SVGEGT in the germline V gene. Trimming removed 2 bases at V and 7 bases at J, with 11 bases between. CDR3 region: CASSYGDSREAFF. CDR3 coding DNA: TGTGCCAGCAGTTACGGTGATAGCCGTGAAGCTTTCTTT.

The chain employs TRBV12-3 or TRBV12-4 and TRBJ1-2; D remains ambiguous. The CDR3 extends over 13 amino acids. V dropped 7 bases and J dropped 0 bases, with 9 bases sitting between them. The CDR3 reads CASTPRTNYGYTF. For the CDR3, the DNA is TGTGCCAGCACCCCCCGGACTAACTATGGCTACACCTTC.

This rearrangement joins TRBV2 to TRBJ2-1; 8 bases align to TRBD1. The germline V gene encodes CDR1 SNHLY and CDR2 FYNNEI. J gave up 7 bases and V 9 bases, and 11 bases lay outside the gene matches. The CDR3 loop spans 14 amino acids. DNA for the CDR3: TGTGCCAGGGGACCAGGGGGCGCATGGAATGAGCAGTTCTTC. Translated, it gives CARGPGGAWNEQFF.

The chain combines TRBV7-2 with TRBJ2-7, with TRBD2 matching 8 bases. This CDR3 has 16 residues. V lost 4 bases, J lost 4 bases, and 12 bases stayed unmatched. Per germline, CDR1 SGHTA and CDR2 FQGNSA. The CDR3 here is CASSSYGGGGTYEQYF. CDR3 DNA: TGTGCCAGCAGCTCCTACGGAGGCGGGGGGACATACGAGCAGTACTTC.

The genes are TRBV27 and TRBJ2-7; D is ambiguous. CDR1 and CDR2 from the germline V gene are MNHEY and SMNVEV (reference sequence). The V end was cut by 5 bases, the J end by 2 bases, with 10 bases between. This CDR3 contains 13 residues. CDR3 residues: CASSPDPTYEQYF. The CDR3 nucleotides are TGTGCCAGCAGTCCGGACCCTACCTACGAGCAGTACTTC.

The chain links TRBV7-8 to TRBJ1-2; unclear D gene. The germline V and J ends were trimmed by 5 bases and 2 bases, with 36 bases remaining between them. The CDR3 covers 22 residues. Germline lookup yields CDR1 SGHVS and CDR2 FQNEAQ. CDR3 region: CASSPPQSSSLAADPSNYGYTF. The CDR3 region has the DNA TGTGCCAGCAGCCCTCCCCAATCGTCTTCACTGGCTGCTGACCCTTCCAACTATGGCTACACCTTC.

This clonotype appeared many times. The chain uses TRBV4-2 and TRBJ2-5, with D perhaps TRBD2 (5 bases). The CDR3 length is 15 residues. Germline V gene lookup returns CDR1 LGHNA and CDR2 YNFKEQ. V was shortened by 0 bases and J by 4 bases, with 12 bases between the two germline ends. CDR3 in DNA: TGTGCCAGCAGCCAAGATCGGGGTAGCGTAGAGACCCAGTACTTC. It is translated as CASSQDRGSVETQYF.

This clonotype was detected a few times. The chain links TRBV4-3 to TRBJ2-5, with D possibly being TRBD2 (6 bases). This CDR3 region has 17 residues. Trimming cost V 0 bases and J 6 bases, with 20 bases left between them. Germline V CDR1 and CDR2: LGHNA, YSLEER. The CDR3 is CASSQDSLRDSPQTQYF. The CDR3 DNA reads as TGCGCCAGCAGCCAAGACTCGTTAAGGGACTCCCCCCAGACCCAGTACTTC.

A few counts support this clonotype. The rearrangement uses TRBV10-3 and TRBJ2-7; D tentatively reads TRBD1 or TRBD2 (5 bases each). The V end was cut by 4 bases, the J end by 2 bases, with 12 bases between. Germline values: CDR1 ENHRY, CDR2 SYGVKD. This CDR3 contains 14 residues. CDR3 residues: CAISAYGATYEQYF. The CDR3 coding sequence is TGTGCCATCAGTGCATACGGGGCCACCTACGAGCAGTACTTC.